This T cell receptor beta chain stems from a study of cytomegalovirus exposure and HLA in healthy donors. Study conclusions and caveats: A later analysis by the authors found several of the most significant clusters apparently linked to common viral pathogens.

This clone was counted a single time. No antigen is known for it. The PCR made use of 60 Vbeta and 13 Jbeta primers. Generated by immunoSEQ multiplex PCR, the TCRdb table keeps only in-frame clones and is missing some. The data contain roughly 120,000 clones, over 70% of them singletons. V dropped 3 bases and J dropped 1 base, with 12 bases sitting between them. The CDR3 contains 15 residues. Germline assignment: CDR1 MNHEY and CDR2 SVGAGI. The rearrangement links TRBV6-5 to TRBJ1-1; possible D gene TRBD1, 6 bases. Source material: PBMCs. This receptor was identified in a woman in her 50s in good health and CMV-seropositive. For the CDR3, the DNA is TGTGCCAGCAGTTATTGGGGGGGCACGAACACTGAAGCTTTCTTT. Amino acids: CASSYWGGTNTEAFF.